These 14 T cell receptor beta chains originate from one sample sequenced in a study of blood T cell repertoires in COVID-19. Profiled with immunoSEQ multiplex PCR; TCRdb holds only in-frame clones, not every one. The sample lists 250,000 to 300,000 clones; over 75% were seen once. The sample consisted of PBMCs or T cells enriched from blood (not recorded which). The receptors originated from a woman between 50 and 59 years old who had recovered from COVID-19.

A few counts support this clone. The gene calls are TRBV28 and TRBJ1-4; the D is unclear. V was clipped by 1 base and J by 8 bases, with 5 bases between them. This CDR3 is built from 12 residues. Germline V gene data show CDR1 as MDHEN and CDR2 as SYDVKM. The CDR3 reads CASSLFGEKLFF. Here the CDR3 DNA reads TGTGCCAGCAGTTTATTCGGGGAAAAACTGTTTTTT. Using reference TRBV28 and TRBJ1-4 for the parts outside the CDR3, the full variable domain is DVKVTQSSRYLVKRTGEKVFLECVQDMDHENMFWYRQDPGLGLRLIYFSYDVKMKEKGDIPEGYSVSREKKERFSLILESASTNQTSMYLCASSLFGEKLFFGSGTQLSVL.

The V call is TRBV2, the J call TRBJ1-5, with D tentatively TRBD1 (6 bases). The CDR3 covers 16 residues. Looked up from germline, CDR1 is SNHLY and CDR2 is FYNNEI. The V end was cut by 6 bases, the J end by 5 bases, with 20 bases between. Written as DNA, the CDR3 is TGTGCCAGCAGCGCAGGTCGAGTGGGGGCTGATCAGCCCCAGCATTTT. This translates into CASSAGRVGADQPQHF.

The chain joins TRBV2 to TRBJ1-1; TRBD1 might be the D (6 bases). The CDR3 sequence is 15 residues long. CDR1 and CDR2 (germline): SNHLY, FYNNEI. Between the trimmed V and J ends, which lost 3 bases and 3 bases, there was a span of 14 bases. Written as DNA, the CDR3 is TGTGCCAGCAGTGATGTTGGGGGGGCAGACACTGAAGCTTTCTTT. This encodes CASSDVGGADTEAFF.

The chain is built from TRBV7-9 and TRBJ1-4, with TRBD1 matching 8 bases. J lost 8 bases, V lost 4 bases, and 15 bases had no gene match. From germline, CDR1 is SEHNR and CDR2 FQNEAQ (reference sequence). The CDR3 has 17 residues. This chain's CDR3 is CASSSTFGQGKGEKLFF. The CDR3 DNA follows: TGTGCCAGCAGCTCCACATTCGGACAGGGTAAAGGGGAAAAACTGTTTTTT.

The CDR3 nucleotides are TGTGCCAGCAGCGTAGCTACCTCGACCCAGGGGCCAGGGGACACTGAAGCTTTCTTT. Protein: CASSVATSTQGPGDTEAFF. V is TRBV9 and J is TRBJ1-1; D possibly corresponds to TRBD1 (6 bases). Germline-derived CDR1 and CDR2 are SGDLS and YYNGEE. CDR3 length: 19 residues. Trimming took off 0 bases at V and 3 bases at J, with 24 bases between the two ends.

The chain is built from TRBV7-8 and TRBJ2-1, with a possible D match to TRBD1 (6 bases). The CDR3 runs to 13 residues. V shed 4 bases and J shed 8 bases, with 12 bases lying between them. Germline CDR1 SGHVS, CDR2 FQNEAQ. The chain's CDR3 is CASSSYRVDEQFF. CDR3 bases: TGTGCCAGCAGCTCCTACAGGGTCGATGAGCAGTTCTTC.

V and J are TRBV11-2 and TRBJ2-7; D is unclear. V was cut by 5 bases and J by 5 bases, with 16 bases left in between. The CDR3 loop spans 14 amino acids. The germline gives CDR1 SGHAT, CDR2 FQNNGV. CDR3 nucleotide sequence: TGTGCCAGCAGCCCCGAGTTGAGTATCGACGAGCAGTACTTC. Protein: CASSPELSIDEQYF.

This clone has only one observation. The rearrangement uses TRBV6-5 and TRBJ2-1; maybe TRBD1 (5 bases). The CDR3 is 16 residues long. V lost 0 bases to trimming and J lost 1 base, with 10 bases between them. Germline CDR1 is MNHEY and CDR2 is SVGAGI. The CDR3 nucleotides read TGTGCCAGCAGTTACTCACCCGACAGTTCCTACAATGAGCAGTTCTTC. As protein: CASSYSPDSSYNEQFF.

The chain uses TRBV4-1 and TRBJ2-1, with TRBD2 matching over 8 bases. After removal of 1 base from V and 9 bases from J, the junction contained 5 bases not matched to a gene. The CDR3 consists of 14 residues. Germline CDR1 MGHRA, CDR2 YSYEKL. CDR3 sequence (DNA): TGCGCCAGCAGCCAAGGTGCCCGGGGGGGTGAGCAGTTCTTC. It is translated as CASSQGARGGEQFF.

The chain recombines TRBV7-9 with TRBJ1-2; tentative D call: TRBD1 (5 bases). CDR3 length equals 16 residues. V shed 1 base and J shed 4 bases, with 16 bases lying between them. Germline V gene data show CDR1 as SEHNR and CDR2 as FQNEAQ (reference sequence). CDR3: CASSLGGHQVLYGYTF. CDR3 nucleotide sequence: TGTGCCAGCAGCTTAGGAGGACACCAAGTTCTCTATGGCTACACCTTC.

CDR3 sequence: CASSPYTSGDTQYF. The DNA of the CDR3 is TGCGCCAGCAGCCCTTATACTAGCGGGGATACGCAGTATTTT. The V and J genes are TRBV5-1 and TRBJ2-3, with 9 positions matching TRBD2. The junction had 6 bases not matched to a gene; V was cut back by 4 bases and J by 6 bases. CDR1 and CDR2 from the germline V gene are SGHRS and YFSETQ. This CDR3 has 14 residues.

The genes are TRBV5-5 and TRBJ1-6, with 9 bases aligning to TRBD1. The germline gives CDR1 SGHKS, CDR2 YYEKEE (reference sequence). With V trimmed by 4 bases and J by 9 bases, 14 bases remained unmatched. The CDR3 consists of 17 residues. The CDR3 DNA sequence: TGTGCCAGCAGCCAACTTACAGGGGGCCTGGGAGGTTCACCCCTCCACTTT. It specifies CASSQLTGGLGGSPLHF.

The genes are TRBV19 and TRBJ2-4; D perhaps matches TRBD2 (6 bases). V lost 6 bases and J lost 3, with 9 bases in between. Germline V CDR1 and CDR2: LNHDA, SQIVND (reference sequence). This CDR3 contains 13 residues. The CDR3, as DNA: TGTGCCAGTAGGGGACTTGGCAAAAACATTCAGTACTTC. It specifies CASRGLGKNIQYF.

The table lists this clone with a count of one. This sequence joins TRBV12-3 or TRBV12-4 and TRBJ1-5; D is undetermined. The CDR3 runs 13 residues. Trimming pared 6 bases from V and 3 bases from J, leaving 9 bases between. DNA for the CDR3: TGTGCCAGCAGCCGTAATCTCAATCAGCCCCAGCATTTT. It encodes CASSRNLNQPQHF.